This TCR beta chain was recorded in a study of graft-versus-host responses after intestinal transplantation. Overall study context: Recipients underwent multivisceral, liver-intestinal, or isolated intestinal transplants.

Using immunoSEQ multiplex PCR, the repertoire was profiled, and TCRdb retains in-frame clones only, with some absent. Here the sample spans some 83,000 clones, 91% being singletons. V was pared by 6 bases and J by 3 bases, with 3 bases of the junction left unmatched. In germline, CDR1 is SGHDT, CDR2 YYEEEE. There are 13 residues in the CDR3. Findings of the study overall: There was an association between peak levels of circulating GvH clones and early post-transplant HvG declines.

About this clone itself: Its matching antigen is unknown.

The material sequenced was unstimulated CD4+ T cells sorted from spleen or lymph node cells, taken before intestinal transplant. This receptor was obtained from a human donor who received an intestinal transplant. The chain carries TRBV5-6 and TRBJ1-3; 7 nucleotides agree with TRBD1. The chain's CDR3 is CASTRDSGNTIYF. The CDR3 DNA reads as TGTGCCAGCACCCGGGACAGTGGAAACACCATATATTTT.